The TCR beta chain described here comes from a study of cytomegalovirus exposure and HLA in healthy donors. Overall study results and limits: An analysis that was carried out later associated some 17,000 TCR beta sequences with HLA alleles at 0.05 false discovery rate.

Concerning this clone: Its cognate antigen is unknown.

The CDR3 is 15 residues long. Germline assignment: CDR1 SGHNT and CDR2 YYREEE (reference sequence). Trimming cost V 10 bases and J 1 base; bases outside gene matches: 8. The PCR contained 60 Vbeta and 13 Jbeta primers. TCRdb's copy holds only in-frame clones and misses some; the assay was immunoSEQ multiplex PCR. The sample includes under 150,000 clones, roughly a tenth of them seen just once. The specimen was PBMCs. The rearrangement links TRBV5-4 to TRBJ2-3, with TRBD2 matching over 11 bases. The sequence derives from a male donor in good health and CMV-seronegative. For the CDR3, the DNA is TGTGCCGGACGACTAGCGGGGACGGGCACAGATACGCAGTATTTT. Translation: CAGRLAGTGTDTQYF.